This T cell receptor (beta chain) is drawn from a study of CXCR3-negative and CXCR3-positive naive CD8 T cells. 5' RACE that incorporated UMI labels was used to prepare the TRB cDNA libraries. Each CDR3 protein gets one entry in TCRdb, which reprocessed the 5' RACE reads and gives no DNA. Its table records fewer than 55,000 distinct CDR3 sequences. With respect to this clonotype: Its antigen is still unknown.

There are 13 residues in the CDR3. Regarding the study as a whole: TRB CDR3 hydrophobicity was greater in CXCR3-positive naive cells than in CXCR3-negative naive cells. The study found comparably high diversity in both naive subsets and much lower diversity in memory CD8+ cells. PBMCs showed partially decreased CXCR3 expression after cryopreservation, and most assays used fresh PBMCs.

Researchers reported sorting every CD8+ T cell subset in triplicate, 300,000 or so cells per sort. The TCR was taken from a human donor in good health. Some clones in this sample may be carry-over from other donors' samples. The V and J genes are TRBV12-3 or TRBV12-4 and TRBJ2-1; the D call of TRBD2 rests on TCRdb alone, since no DNA is present to check it. Sequencing was carried out using naive CXCR3- CD8+ T cells from blood. As for subset: CD45RO-CCR7+CD27+CD95- naive CD8+ T cells lacking CXCR3 (TNR3-). Here the CDR3 reads CASSFGTLNEQFF.